This is a list of T cell receptor beta chains from one sample in a study of blood T cell repertoires in COVID-19. Libraries were prepared by immunoSEQ multiplex PCR; TCRdb keeps only in-frame clonotypes and omits some of them. The table has around 250,000 clones, 80% to 90% seen once; the top ten hold approximately 2.1%. The sequenced sample was peripheral blood. The receptor source for this set is a man aged 25-40 years who had recovered from COVID-19. Each CDR3 is given with its conserved first and last residue. The D gene is left open where the match is weak. The size field is filled for only some rows; it gives once, few, many or a size class.

v_gene	d_gene	j_gene	abundance	CDR3aa	CDR3nt
TRBV5-8	NA	TRBJ2-2	NA	CASSLGAKGELFF	TGTGCCAGCAGCTTGGGAGCGAAGGGGGAGCTGTTTTTT
TRBV29-1	NA	TRBJ1-1	NA	CSARTDMNTEAFF	TGCAGCGCACGGACAGACATGAACACTGAAGCTTTCTTT
TRBV30	NA	TRBJ1-4	many	CAWSGSDRRNEKLFF	TGTGCCTGGAGTGGTTCGGACAGAAGAAATGAAAAACTGTTTTTT
TRBV6-6	TRBD1	TRBJ2-7	NA	CASSRTGSPLASYEQYF	TGTGCCAGCAGTCGGACAGGGAGCCCTCTTGCCTCCTACGAGCAGTACTTC
TRBV27	TRBD2	TRBJ2-1	NA	CASIWSGGAYNEQFF	TGTGCCAGCATCTGGAGCGGGGGGGCCTACAATGAGCAGTTCTTC
TRBV18	NA	TRBJ1-1	NA	CASSPGLMNTEAFF	TGTGCCAGCTCACCAGGGCTGATGAACACTGAAGCTTTCTTT
TRBV25-1	NA	TRBJ2-5	NA	CASSVGGDRAQETQYF	TGTGCCAGCAGTGTGGGGGGAGACAGGGCCCAAGAGACCCAGTACTTC
TRBV7-9	TRBD1	TRBJ1-3	NA	CASSPYRGRRGNTIYF	TGTGCCAGCAGCCCCTACAGGGGGAGAAGAGGAAACACCATATATTTT
TRBV7-2	NA	TRBJ1-2	NA	CASSSKTGRGYTF	TGTGCCAGCAGCTCTAAGACAGGACGAGGCTACACCTTC
TRBV12-3/TRBV12-4	NA	TRBJ1-2	NA	CASRAGTLVDYTF	TGTGCCAGCAGGGCCGGGACATTGGTGGACTACACCTTC
TRBV11-3	TRBD1	TRBJ1-6	NA	CASSSTVRTGRSPLHF	TGTGCCAGCAGCTCGACTGTCCGGACAGGGCGCTCACCCCTCCACTTT
TRBV5-1	NA	TRBJ2-3	once	CASSSGTFTDTQYF	TGCGCCAGCAGCTCCGGGACTTTCACAGATACGCAGTATTTT
TRBV29-1	TRBD1	TRBJ2-7	NA	CSVGGFGQGYEQYF	TGCAGCGTTGGGGGGTTCGGACAGGGCTACGAGCAGTACTTC
TRBV11-1	NA	TRBJ1-3	many	CASSSSPGNTIYF	TGTGCCAGCTCCTCCTCCCCTGGAAACACCATATATTTT
TRBV7-2	NA	TRBJ2-7	NA	CASSLGRSLREQYF	TGTGCCAGCAGCTTGGGCAGATCCTTACGAGAGCAGTACTTC
TRBV11-2	TRBD1	TRBJ1-5	NA	CASSLGTGFGQPQHF	TGTGCCAGCAGCCTTGGGACAGGGTTCGGTCAGCCCCAGCATTTT
TRBV7-2	TRBD2	TRBJ2-2	NA	CASSGSWRGVNTGELFF	TGTGCCAGCAGCGGTTCCTGGCGGGGGGTCAACACCGGGGAGCTGTTTTTT
TRBV13	NA	TRBJ1-6	NA	CASSARVRYSPLHF	TGTGCCAGCAGCGCCCGGGTACGATATTCACCCCTCCACTTT
TRBV5-6	TRBD1	TRBJ2-7	NA	CASSDRGPYEQYF	TGTGCCAGCAGCGACAGGGGCCCTTACGAGCAGTACTTC
TRBV5-1	TRBD1	TRBJ2-7	NA	CASSLDRTGIMGEQYF	TGCGCCAGCAGCTTGGATCGGACAGGGATCATGGGGGAGCAGTACTTC
TRBV4-3	TRBD1	TRBJ2-7	NA	CASSQGVGGGGEQYF	TGCGCCAGCAGCCAAGGGGTAGGGGGCGGTGGTGAGCAGTACTTC
TRBV24-1	TRBD1	TRBJ2-5	NA	CATSDPSNRGETQYF	TGTGCCACCAGTGATCCAAGCAACAGGGGAGAGACCCAGTACTTC
TRBV19	NA	TRBJ2-2	many	CASSYYGGPIPGELFF	TGTGCCAGTAGCTACTACGGGGGGCCAATCCCCGGGGAGCTGTTTTTT
TRBV10-3	NA	TRBJ2-3	NA	CAISERLASADTQYF	TGTGCCATCAGTGAGAGGTTGGCTAGCGCAGATACGCAGTATTTT
TRBV19	NA	TRBJ2-2	NA	CASSQGLDTGELFF	TGTGCCAGTAGTCAGGGGTTAGACACCGGGGAGCTGTTTTTT
TRBV7-6	NA	TRBJ1-4	NA	CASNSNFGGAANEKLFF	TGTGCCAGCAACTCAAATTTCGGGGGAGCGGCTAATGAAAAACTGTTTTTT
TRBV29-1	TRBD2	TRBJ2-7	NA	CSVGSGESQYF	TGCAGCGTAGGTAGCGGGGAGTCGCAGTACTTC
TRBV13	NA	TRBJ1-6	NA	CASSPSGSYNSPLHF	TGTGCCAGCAGCCCAAGCGGCTCCTATAATTCACCCCTCCACTTT
TRBV13	NA	TRBJ2-5	NA	CASTLRPRNQETQYF	TGTGCCAGCACCCTCCGTCCCAGGAACCAAGAGACCCAGTACTTC
TRBV7-6	NA	TRBJ2-1	NA	CASSLERIRNEQFF	TGTGCCAGCAGCTTAGAGCGGATACGCAATGAGCAGTTCTTC
TRBV5-8	NA	TRBJ1-1	NA	CASSLGQRMNTEAFF	TGTGCCAGCAGCTTGGGGCAGCGGATGAACACTGAAGCTTTCTTT
TRBV14	NA	TRBJ2-1	NA	CASSEAIWEQFF	TGTGCCAGCAGCGAGGCTATATGGGAGCAGTTCTTC
TRBV19	TRBD2	TRBJ2-3	once	CASSIVPLLAGDTDTQYF	TGTGCCAGTAGTATAGTTCCCCTACTAGCGGGGGACACAGATACGCAGTATTTT
TRBV6-5	NA	TRBJ2-7	NA	CASSNQGLFHYEQYF	TGTGCCAGCAGTAATCAAGGACTTTTTCACTACGAGCAGTACTTC
TRBV2	NA	TRBJ2-3	NA	CASSPTGYTQYF	TGTGCCAGCAGCCCGACAGGATATACGCAGTATTTT
TRBV3-1/TRBV3-2	TRBD1	TRBJ1-1	few	CASSDPGTGFAEAFF	TGTGCCAGCAGCGATCCCGGGACAGGGTTCGCTGAAGCTTTCTTT
TRBV13	NA	TRBJ1-1	NA	CASSLGGNTEAFF	TGTGCCAGCAGTTTGGGGGGAAACACTGAAGCTTTCTTT
TRBV27	TRBD1	TRBJ1-2	once	CASSPGQGPTFYGYTF	TGTGCCAGCAGTCCTGGACAGGGGCCAACCTTTTATGGCTACACCTTC
TRBV10-1	NA	TRBJ2-1	NA	CASMQGGDSYNEQFF	TGCGCCAGCATGCAGGGGGGAGACTCCTACAATGAGCAGTTCTTC
TRBV19	NA	TRBJ1-2	NA	CASIPRGRVDGYTF	TGTGCCAGTATCCCTCGGGGTAGGGTCGACGGCTACACCTTC
TRBV11-2	NA	TRBJ1-3	NA	CASSSISTGKRNTIYF	TGTGCCAGCAGCTCAATATCGACCGGGAAAAGAAACACCATATATTTT
TRBV19	TRBD1	TRBJ2-7	NA	CASSIAGGPFYEQYF	TGTGCCAGTAGTATAGCAGGGGGCCCATTCTACGAGCAGTACTTC
TRBV24-1	NA	TRBJ2-2	NA	CATMRTRGVTGELFF	TGTGCCACCATGAGGACCAGGGGAGTGACCGGGGAGCTGTTTTTT
TRBV19	NA	TRBJ2-3	NA	CASKVTVAADTQYF	TGTGCCAGCAAGGTGACCGTAGCGGCAGATACGCAGTATTTT
TRBV5-5	NA	TRBJ1-6	NA	CASSLWQGGSNSPLHF	TGTGCCAGCAGCTTGTGGCAGGGAGGCTCGAATTCACCCCTCCACTTT
TRBV19	TRBD1	TRBJ2-2	NA	CASRAMTGFDTGELFF	TGTGCCAGTAGGGCAATGACAGGGTTTGACACCGGGGAGCTGTTTTTT
TRBV6-5	TRBD1	TRBJ1-2	NA	CASTENRGDYGYTF	TGTGCCAGCACCGAGAACAGGGGAGACTATGGCTACACCTTC
TRBV2	NA	TRBJ1-1	NA	CASSEGYRENTEAFF	TGTGCCAGCAGTGAGGGATACAGGGAGAACACTGAAGCTTTCTTT
TRBV7-9	NA	TRBJ1-4	NA	CASSPPGAEKLFF	TGTGCCAGCAGCCCCCCAGGGGCAGAAAAACTGTTTTTT
TRBV19	NA	TRBJ2-3	NA	CASSIGYPDTQYF	TGTGCCAGTAGTATAGGCTACCCAGATACGCAGTATTTT